A single sample is the source of the 30 T cell receptor beta chains below, sequenced in a study of beta chain features in type 1 diabetes. The whole isolated RNA underwent reverse transcription, so sequencing captured expressed TCRB transcripts. The assay was immunoSEQ multiplex PCR, and TCRdb's table has in-frame clones only and misses some. Found here are approximately 150,000 clones, 8% to 13% of them singletons; the top ten hold under 1.5%. What was sequenced was naive CD4+ T cells from blood. The source is a man younger than 30 in good health.

The chain couples TRBV6-6 to TRBJ1-6; TRBD1 is a possible D gene (5 bases). The germline V gene has CDR1 MNHNY and CDR2 SVGAGI (reference sequence). Trimming removed 6 bases from V and 9 bases from J, with 18 bases in between. The CDR3 loop spans 15 amino acids. CDR3 DNA: TGTGCCAGCAGCGCTCGGGACGGGGGTGGTTCACCCCTCCACTTT. Its protein product is CASSARDGGGSPLHF.

CDR3 nucleotides: TGCGCCAGCAGCTTCACAGGGGACGCCCATAATTCACCCCTCCACTTT. It translates to CASSFTGDAHNSPLHF. The rearrangement links TRBV5-1 to TRBJ1-6, with 7 bases that match TRBD1. The CDR3 is 16 residues long. The V segment lost 2 bases and the J segment 5 bases; nucleotides outside the gene matches: 7. Germline V CDR1 and CDR2: SGHRS, YFSETQ.

The DNA of the CDR3 is TGCGCCAGCAGCTGGCCGCGGACAGGGGGATTTGAGACCCAGTACTTC. This sequence encodes CASSWPRTGGFETQYF. V gene TRBV5-1 combines with J gene TRBJ2-5, with 10 bases fitting TRBD1. The germline V gene encodes CDR1 SGHRS and CDR2 YFSETQ. This CDR3 has 16 residues. J was trimmed by 5 bases and V by 3 bases; bases with no gene match: 10.

The table lists this clone with many counts. The V and J genes are TRBV30 and TRBJ1-1; 9 nucleotides line up with TRBD1. Germline V gene data show CDR1 as GTSNPN and CDR2 as SVGIG (reference sequence). Germline trimming cut 4 bases from V and 3 bases from J; bases unmatched to any gene: 3. The CDR3 loop spans 13 amino acids. Written as DNA, the CDR3 is TGTGCCTGGAAAACAGGGGGCTACACTGAAGCTTTCTTT. Its translation is CAWKTGGYTEAFF.

The V and J genes are TRBV7-8 and TRBJ1-5; 8 bases align to TRBD1. This CDR3 spans 15 amino acids. Germline V CDR1 and CDR2: SGHVS, FQNEAQ. The ends lost 5 bases at V and 4 bases at J; junction bases unmatched: 7. CDR3 sequence: CASSGLDRGNQPQHF. CDR3 nucleotides: TGTGCCAGCAGCGGGCTTGACAGGGGTAATCAGCCCCAGCATTTT.

This clone has a handful of counts. The rearrangement joins TRBV7-8 to TRBJ2-5; 9 bases agree with TRBD2. CDR1 is SGHVS and CDR2 is FQNEAQ in the germline V gene. Unmatched junction bases numbered 14, after V lost 4 bases and J lost 5 bases. The CDR3 spans 17 residues. Here the CDR3 DNA reads TGTGCCAGCAGCTCTCTTAATCCCCGCGGGGGGGCGGAGACCCAGTACTTC. Residues: CASSSLNPRGGAETQYF.

The chain combines TRBV30 with TRBJ1-1, with D unresolved. With 2 bases removed from V and 4 bases from J, the gap between germline ends came to 8 bases. This CDR3 has 12 residues. Germline assignment: CDR1 GTSNPN and CDR2 SVGIG (reference sequence). In DNA form, the CDR3 reads TGTGCCTGGAGTTATTTCGGCACTGAAGCTTTCTTT. Translated, it gives CAWSYFGTEAFF.

The chain employs TRBV7-6 and TRBJ2-5; 7 nucleotides agree with TRBD1. With V trimmed by 3 bases and J by 5 bases, 9 bases remained unmatched. In germline, CDR1 is SGHVS, CDR2 FNYEAQ. The CDR3 consists of 15 residues. The CDR3 DNA reads TGTGCCAGCAGCTTTTCGCAGGGGGACGGTGAGACCCAGTACTTC. Amino acids: CASSFSQGDGETQYF.

V and J are TRBV9 and TRBJ1-5, with D perhaps TRBD1 (6 bases). V lost 4 bases and J 1 base, leaving 9 bases between the germline ends. Germline assignment: CDR1 SGDLS and CDR2 YYNGEE. The CDR3 contains 14 residues. CDR3 region: CASSSDSSNQPQHF. In nucleotides, the CDR3 is TGTGCCAGCAGCTCGGACAGCAGCAATCAGCCCCAGCATTTT.

The chain has TRBV7-2 and TRBJ2-7, with D maybe TRBD2 (5 bases). CDR1 and CDR2 (germline): SGHTA, FQGNSA. Trimming left V 8 bases short and J 3 bases short, with 8 bases between. There are 11 residues in the CDR3. Here the CDR3 DNA reads TGTGCCAGCGGGAGAGACTACGAGCAGTACTTC. It translates to CASGRDYEQYF.

This clone is a singleton in its sample. The chain uses TRBV16 and TRBJ1-4; 9 positions agree with TRBD1. CDR1 is KGHSY, CDR2 FQNENV, per germline. The CDR3 is made up of 15 amino acids. V lost 4 bases, J lost 3 bases, and 3 bases stayed unmatched. The CDR3 DNA sequence: TGTGCCAGCAGCCGGACAGGGGAGGCTAATGAAAAACTGTTTTTT. Its protein is CASSRTGEANEKLFF.

This clone occurred a few times. V and J are TRBV6-5 and TRBJ1-2, with a tentative D call TRBD1 (5 bases). The V gene lost 6 bases and the J gene lost 8 bases, with 16 bases spanning the gap. Germline values: CDR1 MNHEY, CDR2 SVGAGI. The CDR3 has 13 residues. DNA for the CDR3: TGTGCCAGCAGCCCGAAGACAGCCTACGGCTACACCTTC. This gives the protein CASSPKTAYGYTF.

This chain connects TRBV6-1 to TRBJ1-2; a possible D gene is TRBD1 (5 bases). The V gene lost 6 bases and the J gene lost 4 bases, with 6 bases spanning the gap. The germline CDR1 and CDR2 sequences are MNHNS and SASEGT. This CDR3 is 11 amino acids long. The CDR3 DNA follows: TGTGCCAGCAGCAGGGCCTATGGCTACACCTTC. Encoded protein: CASSRAYGYTF.

This clone came up a few times. The chain joins TRBV19 to TRBJ2-1; 9 bases fit TRBD1. Per the germline V gene, CDR1 is LNHDA and CDR2 is SQIVND (reference sequence). There are 15 residues in the CDR3. V lost 4 bases, J lost 4 bases, and 5 bases stayed unmatched. CDR3 residues: CASSTRGTGYNEQFF. The CDR3 coding sequence is TGTGCCAGTAGTACGCGCGGGACAGGGTACAATGAGCAGTTCTTC.

This clone occurred many times. V usage is TRBV7-9 and J usage is TRBJ1-2; no firm D call. Trimming shortened V by 2 bases and J by 2 bases, and 9 bases separated the two germline ends. CDR3 length equals 14 residues. Germline CDR1 and CDR2: SEHNR and FQNEAQ (reference sequence). This CDR3 reads CASSLNRENYGYTF. The CDR3 nucleotides are TGTGCCAGCAGCTTAAACAGAGAGAACTATGGCTACACCTTC.

This chain links TRBV18 with TRBJ1-4; TRBD1 aligns across 8 bases. The CDR3 covers 15 residues. The trim removed 5 bases at V and 8 bases at J, leaving 10 bases unmatched. The germline V gene has CDR1 KGHSH and CDR2 LQKENI. This chain's CDR3 is CASSATGTGGEKLFF. The CDR3 DNA is TGTGCCAGCTCAGCCACCGGGACAGGAGGGGAAAAACTGTTTTTT.

This sequence joins TRBV18 and TRBJ2-3; possibly TRBD2 for D (6 bases). Between the trimmed V and J ends, which lost 4 bases and 1 base, there was a span of 18 bases. Germline V gene lookup returns CDR1 KGHSH and CDR2 LQKENI. This CDR3 is built from 17 residues. The CDR3 region is CASSQMGIASGTDTQYF. For the CDR3, the DNA is TGTGCCAGCTCACAAATGGGGATAGCTAGCGGCACAGATACGCAGTATTTT.

The chain's CDR3 is CASSAPRFQGSYNQPQHF. The DNA for the CDR3 is TGTGCCAGCAGTGCTCCTAGGTTTCAGGGGTCCTACAATCAGCCCCAGCATTTT. This chain joins TRBV25-1 and TRBJ1-5; possibly TRBD1 for D (6 bases). Germline values: CDR1 MGHDK, CDR2 SYGVNS. The CDR3 covers 18 residues. V was trimmed by 4 bases and J by 3 bases, leaving 22 bases between them.

This clone was counted a few times. The chain is built from TRBV5-6 and TRBJ2-7; the match to TRBD1 covers 8 bases. Germline CDR1 reads SGHDT; CDR2 reads YYEEEE. The CDR3 extends over 15 amino acids. V lost 0 bases, J lost 4 bases, and 6 bases stayed unmatched. The CDR3 protein is CASSLGAGGGYEQYF. The DNA of the CDR3 is TGTGCCAGCAGCTTGGGCGCAGGGGGCGGGTACGAGCAGTACTTC.

The chain uses TRBV10-3 and TRBJ2-5, with D perhaps matching TRBD2 (7 bases). From germline, CDR1 is ENHRY and CDR2 SYGVKD. The CDR3 runs 13 residues. V was shortened by 6 bases and J by 1 base, with 9 bases between the two germline ends. The CDR3 spells CAISRGAQETQYF. In nucleotides, the CDR3 is TGTGCCATCAGCCGGGGGGCCCAAGAGACCCAGTACTTC.

The V and J genes are TRBV11-3 and TRBJ2-7, with 7 positions matching TRBD2. The CDR3 runs 13 residues. Germline V gene sequence: CDR1 SGHNT, CDR2 YENEEA. Germline trimming cut 5 bases from V and 2 bases from J; bases unmatched to any gene: 3. CDR3 residues: CASSPGGAYEQYF. The CDR3 nucleotides read TGTGCCAGCAGCCCGGGGGGAGCCTACGAGCAGTACTTC.

The J gene is TRBJ2-5, the V gene TRBV7-2, with TRBD2 matching over 7 bases. Trimming took 1 base from V and 2 from J; bases not matched to a gene: 1. CDR3 size: 14 residues. Germline V gene data show CDR1 as SGHTA and CDR2 as FQGNSA. The CDR3 DNA follows: TGTGCCAGCAGCTTAGTGCGGGAGCAAGAGACCCAGTACTTC. Encoded protein: CASSLVREQETQYF.

This clone was detected only a few times. This chain uses TRBV7-8 with TRBJ1-5; no reliable D call. Trimming removed 7 bases from V and 3 bases from J, with 13 bases in between. Germline V lookup: CDR1 SGHVS, CDR2 FQNEAQ. The CDR3 is made up of 14 amino acids. The CDR3 protein is CASTPSYPNQPQHF. In DNA, the CDR3 is TGTGCCAGCACCCCATCCTACCCCAATCAGCCCCAGCATTTT. The full variable domain, with the rest looked up from reference TRBV7-8 and TRBJ1-5, is GAGVSQSPRYKVAKRGQDVALRCDPISGHVSLFWYQQALGQGPEFLTYFQNEAQLDKSGLPSDRFFAERPEGSVSTLKIQRTQQEDSAVYLCASTPSYPNQPQHFGDGTRLSIL.

The chain links TRBV7-2 to TRBJ1-3; perhaps TRBD1 as D (5 bases). V lost 0 bases and J lost 3, with 9 bases in between. Germline V gene sequence: CDR1 SGHTA, CDR2 FQGNSA. This CDR3 has 15 amino acids. CDR3 in amino acids: CASSLAGVGGNTIYF. The CDR3 DNA follows: TGTGCCAGCAGCTTAGCAGGGGTTGGTGGAAACACCATATATTTT.

This clone has a count of ten or more. The V and J genes are TRBV7-2 and TRBJ2-5, with D maybe TRBD2 (5 bases). The CDR3 is made up of 14 amino acids. V lost 2 bases and J 2 bases, leaving 9 bases between the germline ends. The germline V gene has CDR1 SGHTA and CDR2 FQGNSA. The DNA for the CDR3 is TGTGCCAGCAGCTTAATTGGCGGGCAAGAGACCCAGTACTTC. Translated: CASSLIGGQETQYF.

The V call is TRBV4-1, the J call TRBJ2-7; TRBD1 agrees at 7 bases. J was trimmed by 4 bases and V by 1 base; bases with no gene match: 4. This CDR3 is built from 14 residues. Germline CDR1 and CDR2: MGHRA and YSYEKL. The CDR3 DNA reads TGCGCCAGCAGCCAAGTCGGGACAGCTTACGAGCAGTACTTC. This sequence encodes CASSQVGTAYEQYF.

The chain uses TRBV27 and TRBJ2-1; TRBD1 matches at 7 bases. CDR3 length equals 13 residues. Germline V CDR1 and CDR2: MNHEY, SMNVEV (reference sequence). Losses at the gene ends were 7 bases for V and 6 bases for J; bases not matched to a gene: 6. The CDR3 DNA follows: TGTGCCAGCATGAGGGCAGGGGGCAATGAGCAGTTCTTC. Protein: CASMRAGGNEQFF.

The DNA of the CDR3 is TGTGCCACCAGCAGCTCGGCTAGCGGGGGAAAAGATACGCAGTATTTT. It encodes CATSSSASGGKDTQYF. The genes are TRBV15 and TRBJ2-3; 10 bases match TRBD2. In germline, CDR1 is LNHNV, CDR2 YYDKDF (reference sequence). With 3 bases clipped from V and 5 bases from J, the junction kept 8 bases outside the gene matches. This CDR3 has 16 residues.

CDR3 protein: CASSPNLAGEQETQYF. Here the CDR3 DNA reads TGTGCCAGCAGCCCAAACCTGGCGGGGGAACAAGAGACCCAGTACTTC. J is TRBJ2-5 and V is TRBV5-4; TRBD2 matches 7 bases. Germline V lookup: CDR1 SGHNT, CDR2 YYREEE (reference sequence). The CDR3 extends over 16 amino acids. The V gene end was trimmed by 4 bases and the J gene end by 2 bases; junction bases not matched to a gene: 11.

V usage is TRBV7-2 and J usage is TRBJ2-1, with TRBD2 matching over 10 bases. Trimming at V came to 1 base and at J to 4 bases, leaving 4 bases not matched to a gene. Germline CDR1 and CDR2: SGHTA and FQGNSA. The CDR3 sequence is 16 residues long. The CDR3 DNA is TGTGCCAGCAGCTTAGGGAGCGGGGGGGCTTACAATGAGCAGTTCTTC. This codes for CASSLGSGGAYNEQFF.